This TCR beta chain originates from a study of early T cells in non-severe SARS-CoV-2 infection. This clonotype was seen at least ten times. Its specificity is unknown. TCRdb re-derived calls from the 5' RACE reads in MiXCR, one entry per CDR3 protein. This table holds about 69,000 distinct CDR3 sequences, about an eighth found once. Study-wide results and caveats: Matches to VDJdb favored anti-spike CD8 responses and missed private and CD4 specificities.

The sequence came from an adult who was a healthcare worker with PCR-confirmed SARS-CoV-2 infection or an uninfected control (not recorded which). The sequenced sample was whole blood.

CDR3 region: CASSLDPTSTADTQYF. CDR3 nucleotides: TGTGCCAGCAGCTTAGATCCGACTAGCACCGCAGATACGCAGTATTTT. V is TRBV11-2 and J is TRBJ2-3; 7 bases agree with TRBD2. The V gene end was trimmed by 0 bases and the J gene end by 4 bases; junction bases not matched to a gene: 7. Per the germline V gene, CDR1 is SGHAT and CDR2 is FQNNGV. The CDR3 runs to 16 residues.